Shown below are 27 T cell receptor beta chains from a single sample sequenced in a study of cytomegalovirus exposure and HLA in healthy donors. The protocol was immunoSEQ multiplex PCR, while the TCRdb copy is restricted to in-frame clones and leaves out a portion. The sample lists about 79,000 clones; over 85% were seen once. Sequencing input: PBMCs. The source is a woman aged 25 to 39 in good health and CMV-seronegative.

V is TRBV9 and J is TRBJ2-1; no clear D gene. The CDR3 has 13 residues. Trimming cost V 4 bases and J 4 bases, with 9 bases left between them. Germline V gene data show CDR1 as SGDLS and CDR2 as YYNGEE. The CDR3 is CASSTDGYNEQFF. The CDR3 DNA sequence: TGTGCCAGCAGCACCGACGGGTACAATGAGCAGTTCTTC.

This clone was observed once. This chain uses TRBV28 with TRBJ1-3; possible D gene TRBD1, 5 bases. There are 15 residues in the CDR3. Germline CDR1 and CDR2: MDHEN and SYDVKM. Trimming removed 3 bases at V and 0 bases at J, with 9 bases between. This chain's CDR3 is CASSLRQGSGNTIYF. CDR3 coding DNA: TGTGCCAGCAGTTTGAGGCAGGGCTCTGGAAACACCATATATTTT.

The rearrangement links TRBV4-1 to TRBJ2-3, with D perhaps matching TRBD2 (7 bases). Trimming took off 1 base at V and 5 bases at J, with 16 bases between the two ends. The CDR3 consists of 16 residues. Germline V CDR1 and CDR2: MGHRA, YSYEKL. The CDR3 sequence is CASSQVRGGAIDTQYF. CDR3 nucleotide sequence: TGCGCCAGCAGCCAAGTGCGAGGGGGGGCCATAGATACGCAGTATTTT.

The CDR3 DNA reads TGCGCCAGCAGCCCCGGGACTAGCGGGCCCTACGAGCAGTACTTC. This translates into CASSPGTSGPYEQYF. V usage is TRBV4-1 and J usage is TRBJ2-7; 12 bases fit TRBD2. CDR3 length: 15 amino acids. Germline loops: CDR1 MGHRA, CDR2 YSYEKL. J gave up 2 bases and V 4 bases, and 3 bases lay outside the gene matches.

This chain joins TRBV9 and TRBJ2-1; possibly TRBD1 for D (6 bases). The germline V and J ends were trimmed by 0 bases and 7 bases, with 14 bases remaining between them. Germline-derived CDR1 and CDR2 are SGDLS and YYNGEE. The CDR3 totals 15 residues. CDR3 DNA sequence: TGTGCCAGCAGCGTAGGAGGGGGTCTACAAAATGAGCAGTTCTTC. This gives the protein CASSVGGGLQNEQFF.

The chain couples TRBV29-1 to TRBJ1-1, with D unresolved. CDR3 length: 13 amino acids. Trimming shortened V by 2 bases and J by 11 bases, and 18 bases separated the two germline ends. Germline V gives CDR1 SQVTM, CDR2 ANQGSEA. The CDR3 coding sequence is TGCAGCGTTGAAAGCAGGTTTTCTTTTCCGGCTTTCTTT. This sequence encodes CSVESRFSFPAFF. Filled out from reference TRBV29-1 and TRBJ1-1, the complete variable domain reads SAVISQKPSRDICQRGTSLTIQCQVDSQVTMMFWYRQQPGQSLTLIATANQGSEATYESGFVIDKFPISRPNLTFSTLTVSNMSPEDSSIYLCSVESRFSFPAFFGQGTRLTVV.

This sequence joins TRBV2 and TRBJ2-3, with D unclear. Germline CDR1 reads SNHLY; CDR2 reads FYNNEI. Trimming stripped 4 bases from V and 3 bases from J, with 2 bases between. The CDR3 has 11 residues. The CDR3 nucleotides read TGTGCCAGCAGTGTAACAGATACGCAGTATTTT. Translated: CASSVTDTQYF.

The genes are TRBV11-1 and TRBJ1-1; 9 bases are shared with TRBD1. The trim removed 4 bases at V and 3 bases at J, leaving 6 bases unmatched. The V gene's germline CDR1 is SGHAT and CDR2 FQDESV (reference sequence). The CDR3 length is 15 residues. The CDR3 spells CASSWTGAIDTEAFF. The CDR3 nucleotides are TGTGCCAGCAGCTGGACAGGGGCCATCGACACTGAAGCTTTCTTT.

V gene TRBV6-5 combines with J gene TRBJ1-2; no firm D call. This CDR3 is 12 amino acids long. Trimming stripped 6 bases from V and 3 bases from J, with 8 bases between. Germline CDR1 MNHEY, CDR2 SVGAGI. In DNA form, the CDR3 reads TGTGCCAGCAGCCCCCGGGACTATGGCTACACCTTC. Its protein is CASSPRDYGYTF.

The chain uses TRBV2 and TRBJ2-4, with D tentatively TRBD1 (6 bases). V lost 4 bases, J lost 10 bases, and 11 bases lay in between. Germline V gene lookup returns CDR1 SNHLY and CDR2 FYNNEI. The CDR3 has 12 residues. The CDR3 DNA sequence: TGTGCCAGCAGTGGGGACATTTCGATTCAGTACTTC. Protein sequence: CASSGDISIQYF.

The chain carries TRBV11-2 and TRBJ2-7, with D possibly TRBD2 on 5 matching bases. The germline gives CDR1 SGHAT, CDR2 FQNNGV. V dropped 1 base and J dropped 3 bases, with 10 bases sitting between them. This CDR3 has 14 amino acids. The CDR3 spells CASSLGLAGYEQYF. The CDR3 DNA is TGTGCCAGCAGCTTAGGGCTAGCAGGCTACGAGCAGTACTTC.

This clone has more than one count but fewer than ten. This rearrangement joins TRBV5-4 to TRBJ1-2; tentatively, D is TRBD1 (5 bases). The germline gives CDR1 SGHNT, CDR2 YYREEE (reference sequence). Trimming took off 0 bases at V and 8 bases at J, with 17 bases between the two ends. This CDR3 is 15 amino acids long. The chain's CDR3 is CASSLDRKPTRGYTF. The DNA of the CDR3 is TGTGCCAGCAGCTTGGACAGGAAACCTACGCGAGGCTACACCTTC.

The J gene is TRBJ2-2, the V gene TRBV5-6; D uncertain. This CDR3 has 16 residues. Trimming pared 4 bases from V and 1 base from J, leaving 14 bases between. The germline gives CDR1 SGHDT, CDR2 YYEEEE. The CDR3 sequence is CASSQTVRRNTGELFF. The CDR3 DNA is TGTGCCAGCAGCCAAACGGTCCGAAGGAACACCGGGGAGCTGTTTTTT. Full variable domain (missing parts from reference TRBV5-6 and TRBJ2-2): DAGVTQSPTHLIKTRGQQVTLRCSPKSGHDTVSWYQQALGQGPQFIFQYYEEEERQRGNFPDRFSGHQFPNYSSELNVNALLLGDSALYLCASSQTVRRNTGELFFGEGSRLTVL.

The chain recombines TRBV4-3 with TRBJ2-2; TRBD2 might be the D (6 bases). CDR3 length: 18 amino acids. Trimming removed 2 bases at V and 3 bases at J, with 19 bases between. Germline CDR1 and CDR2: LGHNA and YSLEER. CDR3 bases: TGCGCCAGCAGCCAATCGACTTCTACGGGACTCTACACCGGGGAGCTGTTTTTT. Its protein product is CASSQSTSTGLYTGELFF.

J is TRBJ2-1 and V is TRBV2; the match to TRBD2 covers 8 bases. The germline V gene encodes CDR1 SNHLY and CDR2 FYNNEI. J was trimmed by 8 bases and V by 6 bases; bases with no gene match: 12. The CDR3 length is 15 residues. The CDR3 region has the DNA TGTGCCAGCAGAGGCACGGGAGGGCCTGTCGATGAGCAGTTCTTC. It encodes CASRGTGGPVDEQFF.

V and J are TRBV7-2 and TRBJ2-1; TRBD2 aligns across 12 bases. The CDR3 is made up of 19 amino acids. The germline CDR1 and CDR2 sequences are SGHTA and FQGNSA. Unmatched junction bases numbered 7, after V lost 1 base and J lost 0 bases. CDR3 in DNA: TGTGCCAGCAGCTTAGTTAGGACTAGCGGGATCAGCTCCTACAATGAGCAGTTCTTC. This encodes CASSLVRTSGISSYNEQFF.

This clone was seen a handful of times. The chain carries TRBV2 and TRBJ2-7, with D perhaps TRBD1 (5 bases). This CDR3 has 12 amino acids. Trimming removed 4 bases at V and 3 bases at J, with 7 bases between. Germline V gene lookup returns CDR1 SNHLY and CDR2 FYNNEI. The CDR3, as DNA: TGTGCCAGCAGTGGACAGAGCTACGAGCAGTACTTC. The encoded protein is CASSGQSYEQYF.

J is TRBJ1-1 and V is TRBV7-2; 9 nucleotides match TRBD1. Trimming removed 1 base from V and 11 bases from J; junction bases left unmatched: 11. CDR1 and CDR2 (germline): SGHTA, FQGNSA. This CDR3 has 15 residues. The chain's CDR3 is CASSLVRTGGDGAFF. The CDR3, as DNA: TGTGCCAGCAGCTTAGTGCGTACAGGGGGCGACGGCGCTTTCTTT.

The V and J genes are TRBV7-2 and TRBJ2-1; 12 nucleotides line up with TRBD2. After removal of 6 bases from V and 8 bases from J, the junction contained 8 bases not matched to a gene. CDR1 and CDR2 from the germline V gene are SGHTA and FQGNSA. This CDR3 has 15 amino acids. CDR3: CASSSTSGGRYEQFF. Here the CDR3 DNA reads TGTGCCAGCAGTTCTACTAGCGGGGGGCGCTATGAGCAGTTCTTC.

This clone showed up just once. This chain joins TRBV28 and TRBJ1-2, with TRBD1 matching over 7 bases. The CDR3 is 16 amino acids. With V trimmed by 6 bases and J by 7 bases, 17 bases remained unmatched. CDR1 and CDR2 from the germline V gene are MDHEN and SYDVKM. Written as DNA, the CDR3 is TGTGCCAGCAGACTAAAGATGGTAGAGGGGGCGGTTGGCTACACCTTC. Its protein is CASRLKMVEGAVGYTF.

The V gene is TRBV7-2, the J gene TRBJ2-3, with TRBD2 matching over 10 bases. This CDR3 spans 18 amino acids. The junction had 8 bases not matched to a gene; V was cut back by 2 bases and J by 0 bases. The germline V gene has CDR1 SGHTA and CDR2 FQGNSA. The CDR3 DNA reads TGTGCCAGCAGCTTACCCCTCGGACTAGCGGCGAGCACAGATACGCAGTATTTT. Protein: CASSLPLGLAASTDTQYF.

This chain links TRBV7-2 with TRBJ2-1; tentatively, D is TRBD1 (5 bases). Trimming left V 3 bases short and J 2 bases short, with 11 bases between. The CDR3 extends over 15 amino acids. CDR1 SGHTA and CDR2 FQGNSA come from the germline V gene. In DNA form, the CDR3 reads TGTGCCAGCAGCTTTGGAAGGGGCCCCTACAATGAGCAGTTCTTC. This translates into CASSFGRGPYNEQFF.

The gene calls are TRBV6-1 and TRBJ2-3; the match to TRBD1 covers 8 bases. The CDR3 totals 13 residues. J was trimmed by 5 bases and V by 3 bases; bases with no gene match: 1. Germline V gives CDR1 MNHNS, CDR2 SASEGT. The CDR3 reads CASSDDRGDTQYF. CDR3 coding DNA: TGTGCCAGCAGTGATGACAGGGGAGATACGCAGTATTTT.

The chain links TRBV28 to TRBJ1-2; 10 nucleotides agree with TRBD1. Per the germline V gene, CDR1 is MDHEN and CDR2 is SYDVKM. J lost 5 bases, V lost 7 bases, and 10 bases had no gene match. The length of the CDR3 is 15 residues. CDR3 in amino acids: CASTNLRTGGYGYTF. In nucleotides, the CDR3 is TGTGCCAGCACTAACCTCAGGACAGGGGGATATGGCTACACCTTC.

This chain joins TRBV6-6 and TRBJ1-5; 8 positions match TRBD1. Trimming removed 5 bases from V and 7 bases from J; junction bases left unmatched: 10. The length of the CDR3 is 15 residues. Germline lookup yields CDR1 MNHNY and CDR2 SVGAGI (reference sequence). CDR3 in DNA: TGTGCCAGCAGTCGTGACAGGGGACGCACCCAGCCCCAGCATTTT. Translating it yields CASSRDRGRTQPQHF.

The chain couples TRBV6-1 to TRBJ2-1; 11 nucleotides align to TRBD2. J lost 8 bases, V lost 10 bases, and 13 bases had no gene match. CDR3 size: 15 residues. CDR1 and CDR2 (germline): MNHNS, SASEGT. The CDR3: CATTNGGLAADEQFF. The CDR3 DNA is TGTGCCACCACCAACGGGGGACTAGCGGCCGATGAGCAGTTCTTC.

This chain joins TRBV7-2 and TRBJ1-2, with TRBD1 matching 7 bases. Germline assignment: CDR1 SGHTA and CDR2 FQGNSA. The CDR3 is 16 residues long. J gave up 1 base and V 5 bases, and 10 bases lay outside the gene matches. CDR3 in amino acids: CASSLSTGRFNYGYTF. CDR3 coding DNA: TGTGCCAGCAGCCTCTCGACAGGGCGGTTTAACTATGGCTACACCTTC.